These 10 T cell receptor beta chains came from one sample sequenced in a study of shared clonotypes between healthy human individuals. Assay used: immunoSEQ multiplex PCR; TCRdb lists only in-frame clones, some missing. The table records under 1 million clones, about 96% of them present only once. Positive CCR7 selection of CD45RO-negative cells yielded the naive CD8 cells, and terminally differentiated effector memory CD45RA+ cells were excluded. The sample consisted of naive CD8+ T cells sorted from blood. These receptors were collected from a man younger than 40 in good health.

The V gene is TRBV10-2, the J gene TRBJ1-3; D unresolved. CDR3 length: 12 residues. Germline V gene sequence: CDR1 WSHSY, CDR2 SAAADI. Trimming took off 0 bases at V and 8 bases at J, with 5 bases between the two ends. In nucleotides, the CDR3 is TGCGCCAGCAGTGAGTCCGGGTACACCATATATTTT. It translates to CASSESGYTIYF.

The CDR3 is CASSLSGELFF. CDR3 DNA: TGTGCCAGCAGCTTAAGCGGGGAGCTGTTTTTT. The rearrangement links TRBV13 to TRBJ2-2; D remains unclear. The CDR3 runs 11 residues. Deletions cut 2 bases from V and 7 bases from J, with 2 bases between. CDR1 and CDR2 from the germline V gene are PRHDT and FYEKMQ (reference sequence).

The chain couples TRBV2 to TRBJ1-5; D perhaps matches TRBD1 (6 bases). Trimming stripped 3 bases from V and 2 bases from J, with 11 bases between. CDR1 is SNHLY and CDR2 is FYNNEI in the germline V gene. This CDR3 is 15 amino acids long. The CDR3 DNA sequence: TGTGCCAGCAGTGAGGGGGGGCAGGGCAATCAGCCCCAGCATTTT. Its translation: CASSEGGQGNQPQHF.

Comment on this clone: The sample holds other DNA sequences that translate to the same CDR3. J is TRBJ2-7 and V is TRBV7-2; 8 positions match TRBD1. V gave up 4 bases and J gave up 2 bases; unmatched junction bases: 4. This CDR3 has 14 residues. The germline gives CDR1 SGHTA, CDR2 FQGNSA. The CDR3 spells CASSSGTGTYEQYF. In DNA form, the CDR3 reads TGTGCCAGCAGCTCGGGGACAGGAACCTACGAGCAGTACTTC.

This sequence joins TRBV7-2 and TRBJ2-1, with D uncertain. Germline V lookup: CDR1 SGHTA, CDR2 FQGNSA. V gave up 5 bases and J gave up 10 bases, with 12 bases separating them. This CDR3 has 12 amino acids. The CDR3 is CASSRLWEEQFF. In DNA form, the CDR3 reads TGTGCCAGCAGCCGGCTTTGGGAAGAGCAGTTCTTC.

The chain links TRBV18 to TRBJ2-7; D perhaps matches TRBD2 (6 bases). This CDR3 has 15 residues. Germline loops: CDR1 KGHSH, CDR2 LQKENI. V was shortened by 0 bases and J by 2 bases, with 11 bases between the two germline ends. Here the CDR3 reads CASSPPTSYPYEQYF. Here the CDR3 DNA reads TGTGCCAGCTCACCACCTACTAGCTATCCCTACGAGCAGTACTTC.

The V call is TRBV27, the J call TRBJ2-1; 10 nucleotides match TRBD2. V was clipped by 5 bases and J by 5 bases; unmatched bases: 6. This CDR3 comprises 15 residues. CDR1 and CDR2 (germline): MNHEY, SMNVEV (reference sequence). The CDR3 bases are TGTGCCAGCAGTCCAGGACTAGCGGACGACAATGAGCAGTTCTTC. Protein product: CASSPGLADDNEQFF.

J is TRBJ2-7 and V is TRBV25-1, with 11 positions matching TRBD2. Germline-derived CDR1 and CDR2 are MGHDK and SYGVNS. The CDR3 totals 15 residues. J gave up 4 bases and V 1 base, and 3 bases lay outside the gene matches. The CDR3 coding sequence is TGTGCCAGCAGTGAATCAACTAGCGGGAGATACGAGCAGTACTTC. It is translated as CASSESTSGRYEQYF.

The genes are TRBV29-1 and TRBJ2-7; TRBD2 agrees at 8 bases. With 5 bases clipped from V and 4 bases from J, the junction kept 13 bases outside the gene matches. The CDR3 contains 15 residues. Germline V CDR1 and CDR2: SQVTM, ANQGSEA. The CDR3 region is CSVQGSGSPLYEQYF. DNA for the CDR3: TGCAGCGTTCAAGGGAGCGGGAGCCCCCTTTACGAGCAGTACTTC.

In nucleotides, the CDR3 is TGTGCCAGCAGCCCCCCCACGGTCGACTATGAAAAACTGTTTTTT. This codes for CASSPPTVDYEKLFF. This rearrangement joins TRBV7-9 to TRBJ1-4; no clear D gene. The CDR3 covers 15 residues. Germline V gene data show CDR1 as SEHNR and CDR2 as FQNEAQ (reference sequence). Trimming took off 5 bases at V and 6 bases at J, with 16 bases between the two ends.